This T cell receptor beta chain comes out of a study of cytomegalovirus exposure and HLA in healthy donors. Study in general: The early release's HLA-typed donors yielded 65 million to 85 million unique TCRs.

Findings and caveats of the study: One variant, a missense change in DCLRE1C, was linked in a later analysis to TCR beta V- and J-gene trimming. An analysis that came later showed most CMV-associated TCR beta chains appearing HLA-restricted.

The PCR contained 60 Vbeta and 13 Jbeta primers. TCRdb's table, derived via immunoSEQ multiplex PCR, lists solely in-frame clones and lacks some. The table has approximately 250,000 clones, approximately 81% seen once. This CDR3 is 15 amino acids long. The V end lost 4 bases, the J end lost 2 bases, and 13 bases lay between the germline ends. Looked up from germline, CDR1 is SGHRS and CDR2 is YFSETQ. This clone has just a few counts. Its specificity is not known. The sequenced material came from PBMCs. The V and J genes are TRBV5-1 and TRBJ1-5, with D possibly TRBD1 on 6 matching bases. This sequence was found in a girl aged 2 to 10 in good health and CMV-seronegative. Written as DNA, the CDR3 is TGCGCCAGCAGCCCCCGGGCAGGGGGCAATCAGCCCCAGCATTTT. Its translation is CASSPRAGGNQPQHF.